This section outlines one T cell receptor (beta chain) sequence together with its context. Antigen unknown. The data were obtained in a study of T-cell reconstitution after alpha-beta-depleted transplantation in children. TCRbeta library construction was performed incorporating unique molecular identifiers. Using its own MiXCR run on the PCR reads, TCRdb lists one record per CDR3 protein. The data contain roughly 350,000 distinct CDR3 sequences, about 16% of them seen just once; the ten biggest clones take up roughly 40%. The CDR3 runs to 18 residues. With 4 bases removed from V and 2 bases from J, the gap between germline ends came to 21 bases. Germline CDR1 is MNHEY and CDR2 is SMNVEV (reference sequence). Study-wide findings and caveats: Some patients' high day-60 TCRbeta diversity was attributed to recipient cells surviving conditioning. Expanded graft clones numbering several hundred reportedly gave rise to alpha-beta T cells about two months after transplant. Most T-cell counts and diversity one year after the transplant came from T cells that were newly produced.

Sequenced here: PBMCs, mostly from graft donor cells, sampled 360 days after TCRalphabeta/CD19-depleted stem cell transplant. This receptor was taken from a male patient aged 2-15 years who had a stem cell transplant for acute lymphoblastic leukemia, so the T cells may come from the graft donor. This chain connects TRBV27 to TRBJ2-1, with unresolved D. CDR3 DNA sequence: TGTGCCAGCAGTTCCAGGCCCATTCTAGAGCGAGCCTACAATGAGCAGTTCTTC. The encoded protein is CASSSRPILERAYNEQFF.